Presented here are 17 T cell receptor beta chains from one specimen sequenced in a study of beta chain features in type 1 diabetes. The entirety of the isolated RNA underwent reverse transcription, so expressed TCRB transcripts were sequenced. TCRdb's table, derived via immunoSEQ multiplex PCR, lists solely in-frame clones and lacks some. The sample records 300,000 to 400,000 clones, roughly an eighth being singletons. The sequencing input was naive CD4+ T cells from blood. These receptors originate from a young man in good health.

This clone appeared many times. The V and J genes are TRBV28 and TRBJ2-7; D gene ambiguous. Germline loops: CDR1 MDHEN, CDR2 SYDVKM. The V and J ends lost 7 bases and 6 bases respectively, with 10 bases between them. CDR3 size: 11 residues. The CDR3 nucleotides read TGTGCCAGCATTGCTAATCGCGAGCAGTACTTC. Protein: CASIANREQYF.

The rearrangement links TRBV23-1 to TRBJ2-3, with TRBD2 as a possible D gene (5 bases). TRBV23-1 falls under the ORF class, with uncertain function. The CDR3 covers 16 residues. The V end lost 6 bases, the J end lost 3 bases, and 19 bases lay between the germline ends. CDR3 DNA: TGCGCCAGCAGAGCCCACTCGGACTCGAGGACAGATACGCAGTATTTT. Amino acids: CASRAHSDSRTDTQYF.

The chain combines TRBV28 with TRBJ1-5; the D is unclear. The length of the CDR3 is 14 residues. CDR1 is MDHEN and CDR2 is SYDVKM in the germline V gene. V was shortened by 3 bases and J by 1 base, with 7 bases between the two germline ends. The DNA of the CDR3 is TGTGCCAGCAGTTTCGCGGCAAGCAATCAGCCCCAGCATTTT. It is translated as CASSFAASNQPQHF.

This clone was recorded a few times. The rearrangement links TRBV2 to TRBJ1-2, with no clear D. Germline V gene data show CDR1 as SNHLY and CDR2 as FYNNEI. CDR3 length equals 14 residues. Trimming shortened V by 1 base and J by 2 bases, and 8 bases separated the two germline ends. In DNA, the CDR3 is TGTGCCAGCAGTGAAGGATCTAAAAACTATGGCTACACCTTC. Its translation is CASSEGSKNYGYTF.

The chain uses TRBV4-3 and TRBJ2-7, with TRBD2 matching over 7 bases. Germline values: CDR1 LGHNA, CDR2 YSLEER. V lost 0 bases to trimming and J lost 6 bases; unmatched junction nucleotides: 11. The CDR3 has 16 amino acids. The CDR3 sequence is CASSQDLGGGLPEQYF. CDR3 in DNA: TGCGCCAGCAGCCAAGATCTAGGCGGGGGACTCCCCGAGCAGTACTTC.

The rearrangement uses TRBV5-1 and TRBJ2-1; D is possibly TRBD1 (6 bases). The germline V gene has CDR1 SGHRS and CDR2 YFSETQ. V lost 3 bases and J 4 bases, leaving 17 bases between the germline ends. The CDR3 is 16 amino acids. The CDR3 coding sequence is TGCGCCAGCAGCTCTGGACAGCTCACTCGGTACAATGAGCAGTTCTTC. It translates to CASSSGQLTRYNEQFF.

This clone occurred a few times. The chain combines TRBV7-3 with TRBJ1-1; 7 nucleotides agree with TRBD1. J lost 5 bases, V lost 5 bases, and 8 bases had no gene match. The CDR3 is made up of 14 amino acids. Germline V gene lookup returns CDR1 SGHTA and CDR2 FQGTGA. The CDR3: CASSPRGGDTEAFF. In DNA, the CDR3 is TGTGCCAGCAGCCCCCGAGGGGGCGATACTGAAGCTTTCTTT.

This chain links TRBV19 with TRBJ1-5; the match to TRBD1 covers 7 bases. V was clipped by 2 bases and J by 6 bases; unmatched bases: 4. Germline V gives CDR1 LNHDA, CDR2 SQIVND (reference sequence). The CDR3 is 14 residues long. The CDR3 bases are TGTGCCAGTAGTATAAAGACAGGGTTTCAGCCCCAGCATTTT. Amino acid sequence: CASSIKTGFQPQHF. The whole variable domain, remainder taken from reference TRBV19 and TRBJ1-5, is DGGITQSPKYLFRKEGQNVTLSCEQNLNHDAMYWYRQDPGQGLRLIYYSQIVNDFQKGDIAEGYSVSREKKESFPLTVTSAQKNPTAFYLCASSIKTGFQPQHFGDGTRLSIL.

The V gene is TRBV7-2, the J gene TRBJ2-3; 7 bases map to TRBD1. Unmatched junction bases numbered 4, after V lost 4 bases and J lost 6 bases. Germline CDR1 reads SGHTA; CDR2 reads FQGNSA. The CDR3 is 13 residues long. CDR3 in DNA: TGTGCCAGCAGCTACACAGGGGAGGATACGCAGTATTTT. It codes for CASSYTGEDTQYF.

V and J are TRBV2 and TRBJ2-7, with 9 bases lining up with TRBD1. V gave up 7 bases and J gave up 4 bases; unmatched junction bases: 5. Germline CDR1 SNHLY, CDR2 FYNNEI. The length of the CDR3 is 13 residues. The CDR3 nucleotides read TGTGCCAGCAAAGGACAGGGGACGTACGAGCAGTACTTC. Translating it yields CASKGQGTYEQYF.

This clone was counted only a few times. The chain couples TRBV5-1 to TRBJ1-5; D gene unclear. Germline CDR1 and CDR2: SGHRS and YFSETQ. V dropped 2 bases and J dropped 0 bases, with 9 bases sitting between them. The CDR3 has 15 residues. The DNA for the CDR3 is TGCGCCAGCAGCTTTGGACTGGGTAGCAATCAGCCCCAGCATTTT. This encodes CASSFGLGSNQPQHF. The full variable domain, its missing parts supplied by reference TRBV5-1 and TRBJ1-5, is KAGVTQTPRYLIKTRGQQVTLSCSPISGHRSVSWYQQTPGQGLQFLFEYFSETQRNKGNFPGRFSGRQFSNSRSEMNVSTLELGDSALYLCASSFGLGSNQPQHFGDGTRLSIL.

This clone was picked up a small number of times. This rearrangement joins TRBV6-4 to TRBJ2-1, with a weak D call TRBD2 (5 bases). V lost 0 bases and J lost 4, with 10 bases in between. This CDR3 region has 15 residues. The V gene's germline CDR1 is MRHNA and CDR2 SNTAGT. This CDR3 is CASSDSRGPYNEQFF. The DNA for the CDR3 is TGTGCCAGCAGTGACTCCCGGGGTCCTTACAATGAGCAGTTCTTC.

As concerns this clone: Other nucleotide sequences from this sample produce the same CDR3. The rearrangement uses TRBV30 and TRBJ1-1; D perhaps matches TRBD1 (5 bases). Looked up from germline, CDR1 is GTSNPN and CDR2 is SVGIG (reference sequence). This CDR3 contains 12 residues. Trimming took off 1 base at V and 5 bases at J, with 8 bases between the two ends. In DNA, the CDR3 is TGTGCCTGGAGTGAGGGGTCTACTGAAGCTTTCTTT. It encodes CAWSEGSTEAFF.

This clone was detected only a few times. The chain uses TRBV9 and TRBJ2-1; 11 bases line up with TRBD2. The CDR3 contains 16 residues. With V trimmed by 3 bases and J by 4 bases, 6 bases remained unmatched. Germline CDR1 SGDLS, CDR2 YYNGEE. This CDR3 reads CASSADSGGVYNEQFF. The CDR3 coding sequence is TGTGCCAGCAGCGCAGATAGCGGGGGGGTATACAATGAGCAGTTCTTC.

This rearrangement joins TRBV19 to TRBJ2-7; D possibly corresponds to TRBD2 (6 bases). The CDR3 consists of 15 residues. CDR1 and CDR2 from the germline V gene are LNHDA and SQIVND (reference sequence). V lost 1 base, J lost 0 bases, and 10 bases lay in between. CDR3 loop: CASSIAEGSSYEQYF. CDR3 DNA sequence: TGTGCCAGTAGTATAGCGGAGGGGTCCTCCTACGAGCAGTACTTC. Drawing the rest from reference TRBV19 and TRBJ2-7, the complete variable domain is DGGITQSPKYLFRKEGQNVTLSCEQNLNHDAMYWYRQDPGQGLRLIYYSQIVNDFQKGDIAEGYSVSREKKESFPLTVTSAQKNPTAFYLCASSIAEGSSYEQYFGPGTRLTVT.

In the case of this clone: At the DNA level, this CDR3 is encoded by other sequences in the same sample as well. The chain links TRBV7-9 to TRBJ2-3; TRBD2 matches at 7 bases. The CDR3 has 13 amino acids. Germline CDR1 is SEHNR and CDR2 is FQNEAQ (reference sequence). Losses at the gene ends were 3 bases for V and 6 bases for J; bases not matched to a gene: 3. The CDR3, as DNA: TGTGCCAGCAGCTTGCCCGGGGGGGATACGCAGTATTTT. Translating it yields CASSLPGGDTQYF. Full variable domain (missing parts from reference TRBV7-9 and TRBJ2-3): DTGVSQNPRHKITKRGQNVTFRCDPISEHNRLYWYRQTLGQGPEFLTYFQNEAQLEKSRLLSDRFSAERPKGSFSTLEIQRTEQGDSAMYLCASSLPGGDTQYFGPGTRLTVL.

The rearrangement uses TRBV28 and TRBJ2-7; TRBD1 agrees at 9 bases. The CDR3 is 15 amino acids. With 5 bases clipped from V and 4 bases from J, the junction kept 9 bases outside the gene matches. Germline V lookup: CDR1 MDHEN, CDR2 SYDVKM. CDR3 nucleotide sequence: TGTGCCAGCAGTGCTGGGGACAGGGAGTGGTACGAGCAGTACTTC. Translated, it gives CASSAGDREWYEQYF.